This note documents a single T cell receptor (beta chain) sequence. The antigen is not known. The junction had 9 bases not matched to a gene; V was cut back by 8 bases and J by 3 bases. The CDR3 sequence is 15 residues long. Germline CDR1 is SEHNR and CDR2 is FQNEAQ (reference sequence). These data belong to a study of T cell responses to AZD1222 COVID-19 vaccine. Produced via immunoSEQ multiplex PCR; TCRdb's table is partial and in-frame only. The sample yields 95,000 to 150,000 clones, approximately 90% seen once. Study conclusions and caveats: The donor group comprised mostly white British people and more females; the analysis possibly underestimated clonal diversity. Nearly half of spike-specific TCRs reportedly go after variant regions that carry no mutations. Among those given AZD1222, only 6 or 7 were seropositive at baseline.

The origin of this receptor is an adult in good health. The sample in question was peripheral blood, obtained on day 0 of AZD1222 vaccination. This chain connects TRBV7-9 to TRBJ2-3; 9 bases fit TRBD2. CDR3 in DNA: TGTGCCAGCTCCTCAGCGGGGGGAGGGACAGATACGCAGTATTTT. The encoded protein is CASSSAGGGTDTQYF.